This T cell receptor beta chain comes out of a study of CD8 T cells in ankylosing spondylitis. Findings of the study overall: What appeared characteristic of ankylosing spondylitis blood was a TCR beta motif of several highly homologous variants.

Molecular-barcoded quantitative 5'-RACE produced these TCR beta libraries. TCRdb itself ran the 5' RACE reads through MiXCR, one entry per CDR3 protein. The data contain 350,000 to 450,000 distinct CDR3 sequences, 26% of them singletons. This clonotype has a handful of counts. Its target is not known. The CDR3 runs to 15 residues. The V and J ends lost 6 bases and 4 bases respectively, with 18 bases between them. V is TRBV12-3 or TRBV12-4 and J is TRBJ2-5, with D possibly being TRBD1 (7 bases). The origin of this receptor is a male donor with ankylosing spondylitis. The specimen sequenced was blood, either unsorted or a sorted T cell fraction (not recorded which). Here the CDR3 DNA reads TGTGCCAGCAGAAACTACCAGGGGGGCATAGAGACCCAGTACTTC. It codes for CASRNYQGGIETQYF.